This T cell receptor beta chain comes out of a study of blood T cell repertoires in COVID-19. V was trimmed by 3 bases and J by 3 bases, leaving 20 bases between them. CDR3 length: 17 amino acids. The repertoire was sequenced with immunoSEQ multiplex PCR; TCRdb's copy has only in-frame clones and lacks some. This table has 200,000 to 250,000 clones, 81% appearing once. This receptor was identified in a woman older than 75 with COVID-19, enrolled during active disease. Sequenced input: peripheral blood. This chain joins TRBV23-1 and TRBJ1-1; perhaps TRBD1 as D (6 bases). TRBV23-1 qualifies as an ORF whose function is uncertain. This CDR3 reads CASSHGTGPRGDTEAFF. DNA for the CDR3: TGCGCCAGCAGTCATGGAACAGGGCCCCGAGGAGACACTGAAGCTTTCTTT.